One and the same sample provided the 23 T cell receptor beta chains below, sequenced in a study of T cell responses to AZD1222 COVID-19 vaccine. Repertoires were generated with immunoSEQ multiplex PCR, while TCRdb's copy carries only in-frame clones and drops some. The sample yields approximately 140,000 clones, 92% seen once. Sequenced material: peripheral blood, taken 28 days after the second AZD1222 dose. These receptors were obtained from an adult who received the AZD1222 COVID-19 vaccine.

The J gene is TRBJ2-7, the V gene TRBV6-5; D call uncertain. V shed 3 bases and J shed 3 bases, with 9 bases lying between them. CDR1 MNHEY and CDR2 SVGAGI come from the germline V gene. The CDR3 sequence is 13 residues long. The DNA of the CDR3 is TGTGCCAGCAGTTATGACGGAGACTACGAGCAGTACTTC. Encoded protein: CASSYDGDYEQYF.

The rearrangement joins TRBV7-3 to TRBJ2-6; the D gene could be TRBD1 or TRBD2 (5 bases each). Germline lookup yields CDR1 SGHTA and CDR2 FQGTGA. The V and J ends lost 2 bases and 0 bases respectively, with 20 bases between them. CDR3 length equals 20 residues. Written as DNA, the CDR3 is TGTGCCAGCAGCTTAGTTGGGACCCCGTGGATGGGCTCTGGGGCCAACGTCCTGACTTTC. It yields the protein CASSLVGTPWMGSGANVLTF.

This clone is a singleton in its sample. This chain joins TRBV5-4 and TRBJ1-4; D gene uncertain. The germline gives CDR1 SGHNT, CDR2 YYREEE (reference sequence). This CDR3 comprises 15 residues. V lost 4 bases and J 7 bases, leaving 17 bases between the germline ends. This CDR3 reads CASSATRESGEKLFF. The CDR3 coding sequence is TGTGCCAGCAGCGCCACCCGGGAGAGCGGTGAAAAACTGTTTTTT.

The rearrangement links TRBV12-5 to TRBJ1-5; TRBD1 aligns across 8 bases. J lost 7 bases, V lost 5 bases, and 7 bases had no gene match. The CDR3 totals 14 residues. Germline assignment: CDR1 LGHNT and CDR2 FRNRAP. The CDR3 DNA is TGTGCTAGTGGTCCCGGACAGGGTTACCAGCCCCAGCATTTT. Translating it yields CASGPGQGYQPQHF.

The chain uses TRBV6-2 or TRBV6-3 and TRBJ2-1; weak D call: TRBD2 (5 bases). Germline V lookup: CDR1 MNHEY, CDR2 SVGEGT. The CDR3 sequence is 15 residues long. Trimming removed 6 bases at V and 2 bases at J, with 14 bases between. CDR3 sequence reads: CASSPRENPYNEQFF. The CDR3 nucleotides are TGTGCCAGCAGCCCAAGGGAGAACCCCTACAATGAGCAGTTCTTC.

This clone showed up just once. The chain has TRBV29-1 and TRBJ1-5, with 7 bases matching TRBD1. V lost 6 bases and J lost 0; bases outside the gene matches: 5. The CDR3 runs 14 residues. The V gene's germline CDR1 is SQVTM and CDR2 ANQGSEA. CDR3 coding DNA: TGCAGCGTGGGAACAGGGGATAGCAATCAGCCCCAGCATTTT. It codes for CSVGTGDSNQPQHF.

The CDR3 region has the DNA TGTGCCAGCAGCACCCAGGGGCCCGTCGGGTCCAATGAGCAGTTCTTC. This codes for CASSTQGPVGSNEQFF. V gene TRBV7-9 combines with J gene TRBJ2-1; D possibly corresponds to TRBD1 (6 bases). V dropped 5 bases and J dropped 6 bases, with 20 bases sitting between them. There are 16 residues in the CDR3. The germline V gene has CDR1 SEHNR and CDR2 FQNEAQ (reference sequence).

The chain employs TRBV5-8 and TRBJ2-7; no reliable D call. Germline-derived CDR1 and CDR2 are SGHTS and YDEGEE. Trimming took off 0 bases at V and 0 bases at J, with 16 bases between the two ends. This CDR3 is 17 amino acids long. For the CDR3, the DNA is TGTGCCAGCAGCTTGGAGGGATTCGGTCATAGCTCCTACGAGCAGTACTTC. Protein product: CASSLEGFGHSSYEQYF.

About this clone itself: Other DNA sequences in this sample translate to the same CDR3. This sequence joins TRBV7-3 and TRBJ2-1; 10 bases fit TRBD2. The V segment lost 5 bases and the J segment 7 bases; nucleotides outside the gene matches: 5. The germline V gene encodes CDR1 SGHTA and CDR2 FQGTGA. The CDR3 is made up of 14 amino acids. This chain's CDR3 is CASSPSGSFNEQFF. CDR3 coding DNA: TGTGCCAGCAGCCCTAGCGGGAGTTTTAATGAGCAGTTCTTC.

This chain links TRBV10-3 with TRBJ2-1; D gene ambiguous. V lost 2 bases, J lost 9 bases, and 8 bases lay in between. Germline-derived CDR1 and CDR2 are ENHRY and SYGVKD. This CDR3 region has 12 residues. The CDR3 region is CAISERLTEQFF. The CDR3 DNA reads TGTGCCATCAGTGAGAGGTTGACTGAGCAGTTCTTC.

The chain has TRBV23-1 and TRBJ1-5; maybe TRBD1 (6 bases). TRBV23-1 is designated an ORF whose function remains uncertain. V was trimmed by 6 bases and J by 5 bases, leaving 14 bases between them. CDR3 length equals 14 residues. CDR3 region: CASSLHRVYQPQHF. The CDR3 bases are TGCGCCAGCAGCCTACACAGGGTTTATCAGCCCCAGCATTTT.

This chain connects TRBV4-2 to TRBJ2-2, with D uncertain. CDR3 length: 16 residues. Germline V lookup: CDR1 LGHNA, CDR2 YNFKEQ. V dropped 0 bases and J dropped 4 bases, with 12 bases sitting between them. Here the CDR3 reads CASSQDGSVGTGELFF. The CDR3 region has the DNA TGTGCCAGCAGCCAAGACGGTTCGGTGGGCACCGGGGAGCTGTTTTTT.

CDR3 coding DNA: TGTGCCAGCAGCCAACTCGGGGTTAACTACGAGCAGTACTTC. This codes for CASSQLGVNYEQYF. The chain recombines TRBV3-1 (or the pseudogene TRBV3-2) with TRBJ2-7; D might be TRBD2 (5 bases). The V and J ends lost 2 bases and 3 bases respectively, with 11 bases between them. Germline values: CDR1 LGHDT, CDR2 YNNKEL (reference sequence). The CDR3 is 14 residues long.

V usage is TRBV2 and J usage is TRBJ2-7; TRBD2 aligns across 10 bases. Looked up from germline, CDR1 is SNHLY and CDR2 is FYNNEI. The CDR3 covers 15 residues. Germline trimming cut 6 bases from V and 6 bases from J; bases unmatched to any gene: 11. In DNA form, the CDR3 reads TGTGCCAGCAGCGAAAGTGGGGGACTAGCGTCCGAGCAGTACTTC. Residues: CASSESGGLASEQYF.

The rearrangement links TRBV28 to TRBJ1-3; D remains ambiguous. The germline CDR1 and CDR2 sequences are MDHEN and SYDVKM. The germline V and J ends were trimmed by 5 bases and 0 bases, with 8 bases remaining between them. The CDR3 is 14 amino acids. The CDR3 loop reads CASSPGNSGNTIYF. For the CDR3, the DNA is TGTGCCAGCAGTCCAGGAAACTCTGGAAACACCATATATTTT. The full variable domain, rest sourced from reference TRBV28 and TRBJ1-3, is DVKVTQSSRYLVKRTGEKVFLECVQDMDHENMFWYRQDPGLGLRLIYFSYDVKMKEKGDIPEGYSVSREKKERFSLILESASTNQTSMYLCASSPGNSGNTIYFGEGSWLTVV.

The V call is TRBV5-5, the J call TRBJ2-7, with TRBD1 identical over 10 bases. This CDR3 region has 14 residues. Trimming took 5 bases from V and 7 from J; bases not matched to a gene: 9. Per germline, CDR1 SGHKS and CDR2 YYEKEE (reference sequence). The CDR3 nucleotides are TGTGCCAGCAGTGAGGGGGGACAGGGGCATGAGCAGTACTTC. Protein product: CASSEGGQGHEQYF.

This chain joins TRBV7-8 and TRBJ2-7; D is unresolved. Between the trimmed V and J ends, which lost 5 bases and 12 bases, there was a span of 17 bases. The germline gives CDR1 SGHVS, CDR2 FQNEAQ. This CDR3 contains 12 residues. CDR3 amino acids: CASSRYMETLYF. CDR3 sequence (DNA): TGTGCCAGCAGCCGTTACATGGAAACCCTGTACTTC.

The chain links TRBV19 to TRBJ2-1, with 8 bases that match TRBD2. After removal of 3 bases from V and 6 bases from J, the junction contained 7 bases not matched to a gene. There are 15 residues in the CDR3. Per the germline V gene, CDR1 is LNHDA and CDR2 is SQIVND (reference sequence). CDR3 residues: CASSMTSANSNEQFF. The CDR3 region has the DNA TGTGCCAGTAGTATGACTAGCGCCAATTCCAATGAGCAGTTCTTC. Full variable domain (outside the CDR3, taken from reference TRBV19 and TRBJ2-1): DGGITQSPKYLFRKEGQNVTLSCEQNLNHDAMYWYRQDPGQGLRLIYYSQIVNDFQKGDIAEGYSVSREKKESFPLTVTSAQKNPTAFYLCASSMTSANSNEQFFGPGTRLTVL.

This chain connects TRBV7-9 to TRBJ1-5; 8 bases match TRBD1. In germline, CDR1 is SEHNR, CDR2 FQNEAQ (reference sequence). The CDR3 length is 16 residues. The J segment lost 5 bases and the V segment lost 4 bases, leaving 10 bases of the junction unmatched. The CDR3 DNA sequence: TGTGCCAGCAGCTCACACCAGGGGGCGTGGGATCAGCCCCAGCATTTT. It codes for CASSSHQGAWDQPQHF.

This chain links TRBV6-5 with TRBJ1-6; D may be TRBD1 (5 bases). V was shortened by 6 bases and J by 7 bases, with 13 bases between the two germline ends. Germline V gene sequence: CDR1 MNHEY, CDR2 SVGAGI. The CDR3 covers 14 residues. CDR3 sequence (DNA): TGTGCCAGCAGCATCGTTTGGGGGAATTCACCCCTCCACTTT. It yields the protein CASSIVWGNSPLHF.

The rearrangement links TRBV20-1 to TRBJ2-3, with D uncertain. The CDR3 sequence is 11 residues long. Trimming pared 3 bases from V and 6 bases from J, leaving 7 bases between. Germline V gives CDR1 DFQATT, CDR2 SNEGSKA (reference sequence). DNA of the CDR3: TGCAGTGCTAGTTTGTCCGATACGCAGTATTTT. Protein sequence: CSASLSDTQYF.

This clone appeared a few times. CDR3 nucleotides: TGTGCCAGTAGTCCTCGACCTCAGGTTCGGGTAAGCGAGCAGTACTTC. It translates to CASSPRPQVRVSEQYF. This chain joins TRBV19 and TRBJ2-7; the D is unclear. Germline lookup yields CDR1 LNHDA and CDR2 SQIVND (reference sequence). Trimming removed 5 bases at V and 6 bases at J, with 23 bases between. The CDR3 consists of 16 residues.

The chain uses TRBV4-3 and TRBJ2-1; D tentatively reads TRBD1 or TRBD2 (5 bases each). This CDR3 is built from 14 residues. With 2 bases removed from V and 8 bases from J, the gap between germline ends came to 13 bases. Germline lookup yields CDR1 LGHNA and CDR2 YSLEER. The CDR3 DNA sequence: TGCGCCAGCAGCCAATACGATCGGGGCTATGAGCAGTTCTTC. Its translation: CASSQYDRGYEQFF.